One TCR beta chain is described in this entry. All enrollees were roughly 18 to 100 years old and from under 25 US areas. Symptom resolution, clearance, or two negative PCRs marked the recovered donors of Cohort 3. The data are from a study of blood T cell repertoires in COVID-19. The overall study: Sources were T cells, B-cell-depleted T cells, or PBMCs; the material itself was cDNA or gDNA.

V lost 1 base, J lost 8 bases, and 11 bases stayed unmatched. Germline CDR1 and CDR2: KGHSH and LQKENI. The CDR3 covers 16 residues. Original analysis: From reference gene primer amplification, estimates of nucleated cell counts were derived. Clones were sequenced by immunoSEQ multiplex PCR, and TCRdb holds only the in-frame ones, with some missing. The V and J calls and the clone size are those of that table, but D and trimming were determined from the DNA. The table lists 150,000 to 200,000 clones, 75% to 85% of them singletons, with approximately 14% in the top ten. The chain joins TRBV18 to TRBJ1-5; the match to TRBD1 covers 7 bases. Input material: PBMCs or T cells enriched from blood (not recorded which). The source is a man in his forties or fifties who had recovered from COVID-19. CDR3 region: CASSPLSGGNVEPQHF. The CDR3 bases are TGTGCCAGCTCACCACTTTCAGGGGGGAATGTTGAGCCCCAGCATTTT.